This entry lists 14 T cell receptor beta chains sequenced from one sample in a study of cytomegalovirus exposure and HLA in healthy donors. PCR amplification relied on 60 Vbeta primers (plus 13 Jbeta primers). Assay: immunoSEQ multiplex PCR; the TCRdb copy retains only in-frame clones and omits some. The sample lists 150,000 to 200,000 clones, more than 80% occurring once. Source material: PBMCs. The receptors here all came from a woman between 18 and 29 years old in good health and CMV-seronegative.

J is TRBJ2-1 and V is TRBV6-6, with 9 bases matching TRBD1. The CDR3 has 16 residues. Trimming cost V 3 bases and J 7 bases; bases outside gene matches: 10. The germline gives CDR1 MNHNY, CDR2 SVGAGI (reference sequence). CDR3 protein: CASSYWGGQGGNEQFF. DNA for the CDR3: TGTGCCAGCAGTTATTGGGGGGGACAGGGAGGGAATGAGCAGTTCTTC.

The chain combines TRBV28 with TRBJ2-7; TRBD2 matches 14 bases. The CDR3 contains 18 residues. V shed 4 bases, J shed 0 bases, and the junction held 8 bases outside the gene matches. Germline values: CDR1 MDHEN, CDR2 SYDVKM. The CDR3 here is CASSSYSGTSGSSYEQYF. CDR3 sequence (DNA): TGTGCCAGCAGTTCATACTCCGGGACTAGCGGGAGCTCCTACGAGCAGTACTTC.

The gene calls are TRBV2 and TRBJ1-2, with TRBD1 identical over 8 bases. Trimming at V came to 6 bases and at J to 8 bases, leaving 20 bases not matched to a gene. Germline V gives CDR1 SNHLY, CDR2 FYNNEI. The CDR3 has 17 amino acids. The CDR3 nucleotides read TGTGCCAGCAGGTTGACAGGGGCTCCATCGGCACACACGGGCTACACCTTC. Translation: CASRLTGAPSAHTGYTF. Supplemented by reference TRBV2 and TRBJ1-2, the full variable domain reads EPEVTQTPSHQVTQMGQEVILRCVPISNHLYFYWYRQILGQKVEFLVSFYNNEISEKSEIFDDQFSVERPDGSNFTLKIRSTKLEDSAMYFCASRLTGAPSAHTGYTFGSGTRLTVV.

This clone was observed a handful of times. The chain combines TRBV5-4 with TRBJ1-1; possibly TRBD1 for D (6 bases). Germline CDR1 is SGHNT and CDR2 is YYREEE (reference sequence). The CDR3 is made up of 18 amino acids. Trimming took off 1 base at V and 1 base at J, with 20 bases between the two ends. CDR3 region: CASSLFVWGRGANTEAFF. The CDR3 nucleotides are TGTGCCAGCAGCTTGTTTGTTTGGGGGCGCGGAGCGAACACTGAAGCTTTCTTT.

The J gene is TRBJ1-5, the V gene TRBV2, with 8 bases fitting TRBD1. The V segment lost 3 bases and the J segment 5 bases; nucleotides outside the gene matches: 3. The CDR3 runs to 14 residues. The germline V gene encodes CDR1 SNHLY and CDR2 FYNNEI. DNA of the CDR3: TGTGCCAGCAGTGAGGACAGGGCTTATCAGCCCCAGCATTTT. This codes for CASSEDRAYQPQHF.

The chain carries TRBV9 and TRBJ2-7, with 7 positions matching TRBD2. V lost 0 bases and J lost 0; bases outside the gene matches: 6. The CDR3 is made up of 16 amino acids. In germline, CDR1 is SGDLS, CDR2 YYNGEE. The CDR3 is CASSVGGGMSSYEQYF. The CDR3 DNA follows: TGTGCCAGCAGCGTAGGGGGAGGGATGAGCTCCTACGAGCAGTACTTC.

The V and J genes are TRBV10-3 and TRBJ1-5; TRBD1 aligns across 10 bases. Germline assignment: CDR1 ENHRY and CDR2 SYGVKD. V shed 5 bases, J shed 6 bases, and the junction held 4 bases outside the gene matches. The CDR3 sequence is 14 residues long. The CDR3 nucleotides read TGTGCCATCAGTTCGGACAGGGGGTTTCAGCCCCAGCATTTT. It is translated as CAISSDRGFQPQHF.

V and J are TRBV28 and TRBJ2-7; D ambiguous. The V end was cut by 2 bases, the J end by 0 bases, with 8 bases between. The CDR3 sequence is 14 residues long. Germline V CDR1 and CDR2: MDHEN, SYDVKM. CDR3 sequence: CASSLAPGSYEQYF. The CDR3 DNA is TGTGCCAGCAGTTTAGCTCCAGGCTCCTACGAGCAGTACTTC.

This chain connects TRBV9 to TRBJ2-3; no definite D call. The V and J ends lost 3 bases and 5 bases respectively, with 22 bases between them. The CDR3 covers 17 residues. In germline, CDR1 is SGDLS, CDR2 YYNGEE. The CDR3 nucleotides are TGTGCCAGCAGCGCCGGCCGCGCTAGTAGTAAGGTAGATACGCAGTATTTT. Protein product: CASSAGRASSKVDTQYF.

The chain recombines TRBV27 with TRBJ2-3, with 13 positions matching TRBD2. V was pared by 4 bases and J by 2 bases, with 3 bases of the junction left unmatched. Per the germline V gene, CDR1 is MNHEY and CDR2 is SMNVEV (reference sequence). This CDR3 has 16 amino acids. The CDR3, as DNA: TGTGCCAGCAGTTCCGGACTAGCGGGAGTCACAGATACGCAGTATTTT. Translation: CASSSGLAGVTDTQYF.

The rearrangement uses TRBV5-1 and TRBJ1-2; D perhaps matches TRBD1 (5 bases). The V end lost 3 bases, the J end lost 7 bases, and 10 bases lay between the germline ends. Germline CDR1 reads SGHRS; CDR2 reads YFSETQ. CDR3 length: 12 residues. The chain's CDR3 is CASSSSGFGYTF. The CDR3 nucleotides read TGCGCCAGCAGCTCGTCAGGGTTTGGCTACACCTTC.

The chain combines TRBV15 with TRBJ2-1, with TRBD2 as a possible D gene (5 bases). This CDR3 spans 16 amino acids. The V gene lost 3 bases and the J gene lost 5 bases, with 17 bases spanning the gap. The germline V gene encodes CDR1 LNHNV and CDR2 YYDKDF (reference sequence). The CDR3 loop is CATSSSAGGFHNEQFF. The DNA of the CDR3 is TGTGCCACCAGCAGCTCGGCGGGCGGATTTCACAATGAGCAGTTCTTC. The whole variable domain, remainder taken from reference TRBV15 and TRBJ2-1, is DAMVIQNPRYQVTQFGKPVTLSCSQTLNHNVMYWYQQKSSQAPKLLFHYYDKDFNNEADTPDNFQSRRPNTSFCFLDIRSPGLGDTAMYLCATSSSAGGFHNEQFFGPGTRLTVL.

This clone was found a few times. The germline gene is not matched at one end of the junction; a read error may be the cause. This chain joins TRBV7-9 and TRBJ2-6; D is perhaps TRBD1 (6 bases). Germline CDR1 and CDR2: SEHNR and FQNEAQ (reference sequence). CDR3 length equals 16 residues. The CDR3 nucleotides read TGTTCCAGCAGCAAGGACAGCCACTCTGGGGCCAACGTCCTGACTTTC. Protein: CSSSKDSHSGANVLTF.

The genes are TRBV5-5 and TRBJ2-7; 7 bases match TRBD1. This CDR3 comprises 15 residues. V trimming: 0 bases; J trimming: 3 bases; junction bases outside the gene matches: 6. The germline V gene encodes CDR1 SGHKS and CDR2 YYEKEE (reference sequence). The CDR3 loop is CASSLATGAGYEQYF. DNA of the CDR3: TGTGCCAGCAGCTTGGCCACAGGGGCGGGCTACGAGCAGTACTTC.